This T cell receptor (beta chain) is from a study of T cells in localized non-small cell lung cancer. Study observations and caveats: In uninvolved adjacent lung, T cell clonality reached its highest value, exceeding tumor. Multi-region tumor sequencing was not done, so intratumor heterogeneity could not be excluded.

On this clone itself: Its cognate antigen is unknown.

The V gene lost 0 bases and the J gene lost 6 bases, with 6 bases spanning the gap. This CDR3 has 13 amino acids. CDR1 is LGHNA and CDR2 is YNFKEQ in the germline V gene. Clones were sequenced by immunoSEQ multiplex PCR, and TCRdb holds only the in-frame ones, with some missing. The table includes more than 40,000 clones, around 83% detected once. The receptor was derived from a man between 40 and 70 years old with stage II lung adenocarcinoma. This sample comprised PBMCs, obtained before any cancer treatment. The chain joins TRBV4-2 to TRBJ1-5; D unresolved. The CDR3: CASSQDSPQPQHF. DNA for the CDR3: TGTGCCAGCAGCCAAGACAGTCCTCAGCCCCAGCATTTT.